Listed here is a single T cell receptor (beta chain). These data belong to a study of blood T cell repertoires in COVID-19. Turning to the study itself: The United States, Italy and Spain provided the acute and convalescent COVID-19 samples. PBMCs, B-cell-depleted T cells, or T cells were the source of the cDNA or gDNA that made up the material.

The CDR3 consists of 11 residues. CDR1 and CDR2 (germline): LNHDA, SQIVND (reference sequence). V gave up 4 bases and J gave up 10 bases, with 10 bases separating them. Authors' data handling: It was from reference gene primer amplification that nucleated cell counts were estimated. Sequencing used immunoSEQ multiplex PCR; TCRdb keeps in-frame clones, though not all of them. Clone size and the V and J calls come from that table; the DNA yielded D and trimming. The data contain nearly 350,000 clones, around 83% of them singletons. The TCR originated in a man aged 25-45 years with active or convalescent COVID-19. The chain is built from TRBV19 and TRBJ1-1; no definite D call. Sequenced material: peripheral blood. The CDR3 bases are TGTGCCAGTAGTACCTTGGGAGCAGCTTTCTTT. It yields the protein CASSTLGAAFF.